These 16 T cell receptor beta chains share one sample of origin, sequenced in a study of shared clonotypes between healthy human individuals. Some clones are missing from TCRdb's copy, which holds only in-frame ones; the method was immunoSEQ multiplex PCR. Altogether some 2.4 million clones are present, 93% being singletons, with the ten largest covering approximately 0.35%. The sequencing input was naive CD4+ T cells from PBMCs. Subset in this sample: CD45RA+ positively selected. All receptors derive from a man younger than 30 in good health. Some clones in this sample may be carry-over from other donors' samples.

The sample holds one count of this clone. The CDR3 coding sequence is TGTGCCAGCAGTTTATTGGGTGTAGGGTCTGGCTACACCTTC. Translating gives CASSLLGVGSGYTF. V is TRBV27 and J is TRBJ1-2; the D is unclear. Germline CDR1 reads MNHEY; CDR2 reads SMNVEV (reference sequence). The ends were cut back, 1 base at V and 7 bases at J, with 13 bases in the middle. The CDR3 is 14 amino acids.

This chain uses TRBV6-5 with TRBJ2-7; the D gene is possibly TRBD2 (6 bases). Germline V gives CDR1 MNHEY, CDR2 SVGAGI. The CDR3 runs to 15 residues. V gave up 5 bases and J gave up 6 bases, with 20 bases separating them. The CDR3 loop is CASSSTTVTSAEQYF. CDR3 DNA: TGTGCCAGCAGTAGCACAACAGTGACTAGTGCCGAGCAGTACTTC.

Notes on this clone: Other DNA sequences in the sample encode the same CDR3. The rearrangement links TRBV7-9 to TRBJ2-3, with 7 bases matching TRBD1. There are 14 residues in the CDR3. Germline loops: CDR1 SEHNR, CDR2 FQNEAQ (reference sequence). Trimming removed 7 bases from V and 2 bases from J; junction bases left unmatched: 6. Here the CDR3 DNA reads TGTGCCAGCAACCCAGGGGGTGCCACAGATACGCAGTATTTT. It encodes CASNPGGATDTQYF.

This clone was found once. V gene TRBV10-3 combines with J gene TRBJ1-3; TRBD1 is a possible D gene (6 bases). The germline CDR1 and CDR2 sequences are ENHRY and SYGVKD. CDR3 length: 16 amino acids. V lost 6 bases and J lost 1, with 16 bases in between. In DNA, the CDR3 is TGTGCCATCAGGAAGACAGGTCCCGGGTCTGGAAACACCATATATTTT. The encoded protein is CAIRKTGPGSGNTIYF.

This chain uses TRBV9 with TRBJ2-7; no clear D gene. There are 12 residues in the CDR3. V lost 2 bases and J lost 6, with 9 bases in between. In germline, CDR1 is SGDLS, CDR2 YYNGEE. CDR3 in DNA: TGTGCCAGCAGCGTTGGCCACTCCGAGCAGTACTTC. Protein: CASSVGHSEQYF.

The CDR3, as DNA: TGTGCCAGTTTTACAGGATACGAGCAGTACTTC. Translated: CASFTGYEQYF. The chain joins TRBV28 to TRBJ2-5; possibly TRBD1 for D (5 bases). The DNA matches TRBJ2-7 better at its end, which makes the J call doubtful. The length of the CDR3 is 11 residues. Looked up from germline, CDR1 is MDHEN and CDR2 is SYDVKM.

The sample holds one count of this clone. The rearrangement uses TRBV21-1 and TRBJ1-5. TRBV21-1 is flagged as a pseudogene. CDR3 length: 15 residues. CDR3 in amino acids: CASSKGGNSNQPQHF. The CDR3 DNA sequence: TGTGCCAGCAGCAAAGGAGGGAATAGCAATCAGCCCCAGCATTTT.

This clone was observed a few times. The sample contains more than one DNA sequence encoding this CDR3. The V call is TRBV20-1, the J call TRBJ2-1; no clear D. Germline-derived CDR1 and CDR2 are DFQATT and SNEGSKA (reference sequence). Trimming stripped 3 bases from V and 10 bases from J, with 1 base between. CDR3 length: 8 residues. In nucleotides, the CDR3 is TGCAGTGCTAGGGAGCAGTTCTTC. Amino acid sequence: CSAREQFF.

This chain joins TRBV28 and TRBJ1-4; D gene uncertain. Germline CDR1 MDHEN, CDR2 SYDVKM. V was clipped by 6 bases and J by 6 bases, with 11 bases between them. The CDR3 consists of 13 residues. The CDR3 DNA follows: TGTGCCAGCAGGTACCAGGTTGATGAAAAACTGTTTTTT. The encoded protein is CASRYQVDEKLFF.

This chain joins TRBV30 and TRBJ1-1, with D possibly being TRBD1 (5 bases). Germline-derived CDR1 and CDR2 are GTSNPN and SVGIG (reference sequence). V was shortened by 2 bases and J by 5 bases, with 12 bases between the two germline ends. The CDR3 contains 13 residues. The CDR3 DNA sequence: TGTGCCTGGAGTCTAGGGGCCCGGACTGAAGCTTTCTTT. Protein: CAWSLGARTEAFF. The whole variable domain, filled in from reference TRBV30 and TRBJ1-1, reads SQTIHQWPATLVQPVGSPLSLECTVEGTSNPNLYWYRQAAGRGLQLLFYSVGIGQISSEVPQNLSASRPQDRQFILSSKKLLLSDSGFYLCAWSLGARTEAFFGQGTRLTVV.

The rearrangement links TRBV28 to TRBJ1-1, with D unresolved. The CDR3 contains 13 residues. The V end was cut by 8 bases, the J end by 3 bases, with 13 bases between. Germline-derived CDR1 and CDR2 are MDHEN and SYDVKM. CDR3 loop: CASALGLDTEAFF. The CDR3 nucleotides are TGTGCCAGCGCCCTTGGTTTAGACACTGAAGCTTTCTTT. Complete variable domain (other parts from reference TRBV28 and TRBJ1-1): DVKVTQSSRYLVKRTGEKVFLECVQDMDHENMFWYRQDPGLGLRLIYFSYDVKMKEKGDIPEGYSVSREKKERFSLILESASTNQTSMYLCASALGLDTEAFFGQGTRLTVV.

This chain uses TRBV28 with TRBJ2-7, with TRBD2 as a possible D gene (5 bases). This CDR3 region has 11 residues. V gave up 10 bases and J gave up 3 bases, with 10 bases separating them. Germline V gene data show CDR1 as MDHEN and CDR2 as SYDVKM. As DNA, the CDR3 is TGTGCCACACACCGGGACTACGAGCAGTACTTC. Encoded protein: CATHRDYEQYF.

The genes are TRBV6-5 and TRBJ2-7; D gene unclear. CDR1 is MNHEY and CDR2 is SVGAGI in the germline V gene. CDR3 length: 14 residues. The V and J ends lost 7 bases and 1 base respectively, with 14 bases between them. The CDR3 nucleotides are TGTGCCAGCAATAACGGAGACAATTCCTACGAGCAGTACTTC. Protein sequence: CASNNGDNSYEQYF.

With regard to this clone: This sample includes further DNA sequences coding for the same CDR3. This chain joins TRBV11-3 and TRBJ2-1; the D is unclear. Germline lookup yields CDR1 SGHNT and CDR2 YENEEA. The CDR3 extends over 12 amino acids. The ends were cut back, 1 base at V and 10 bases at J, with 8 bases in the middle. CDR3 DNA: TGTGCCAGCAGCTTAGTCGGTGGAGAGCAGTTCTTC. Protein sequence: CASSLVGGEQFF.

The chain has TRBV28 and TRBJ2-3; 12 bases map to TRBD2. The V gene's germline CDR1 is MDHEN and CDR2 SYDVKM. The CDR3 length is 16 residues. Losses at the gene ends were 4 bases for V and 2 bases for J; bases not matched to a gene: 4. The chain's CDR3 is CASSSPSGRATDTQYF. The CDR3, as DNA: TGTGCCAGCAGTTCCCCTAGCGGGAGGGCCACAGATACGCAGTATTTT.

Only one count was recorded for this clone. V is TRBV4-1 and J is TRBJ2-7, with 12 bases aligning to TRBD2. Germline V gene data show CDR1 as MGHRA and CDR2 as YSYEKL. V gave up 1 base and J gave up 2 bases; unmatched junction bases: 0. This CDR3 is built from 15 residues. In nucleotides, the CDR3 is TGCGCCAGCAGCCAAGGACTAGCGGGAGCCTACGAGCAGTACTTC. Translated, it gives CASSQGLAGAYEQYF.